The 6 T cell receptor beta chains below all came from one sample that was sequenced in a study of response to subunit inactivated influenza vaccine. TCRdb re-called the RT-PCR reads with MiXCR, one entry per CDR3 protein. The sample lists hundreds of thousands of distinct CDR3 sequences; 11% to 15% were seen once. Material: PBMCs from blood, obtained 14 to 15 days before vaccination. The receptor set was obtained from a man aged 50 or older who received an inactivated influenza vaccine.

This clonotype was detected only a few times. The chain combines TRBV18 with TRBJ2-2; D remains unclear. With 0 bases removed from V and 5 bases from J, the gap between germline ends came to 10 bases. This CDR3 has 15 amino acids. Germline V gives CDR1 KGHSH, CDR2 LQKENI. This CDR3 reads CASSPPGFGTGELFF. CDR3 DNA sequence: TGTGCCAGCTCACCACCCGGGTTCGGGACCGGGGAGCTGTTTTTT.

At least ten counts were recorded for this clonotype. The V and J genes are TRBV11-2 and TRBJ2-7, with D tentatively TRBD2 (5 bases). Trimming left V 0 bases short and J 4 bases short, with 22 bases between. Germline V CDR1 and CDR2: SGHAT, FQNNGV. This CDR3 contains 18 residues. In nucleotides, the CDR3 is TGTGCCAGCAGCTTAGATGTTGGCGGGCTGGGTTTAACTTACGAGCAGTACTTC. Residues: CASSLDVGGLGLTYEQYF. Full variable domain (remainder filled in from reference TRBV11-2 and TRBJ2-7): EAGVAQSPRYKIIEKRQSVAFWCNPISGHATLYWYQQILGQGPKLLIQFQNNGVVDDSQLPKDRFSAERLKGVDSTLKIQPAKLEDSAVYLCASSLDVGGLGLTYEQYFGPGTRLTVT.

This clonotype was seen more than once but under ten times. The CDR3 protein is CASSPPLGANNQPQHF. CDR3 coding DNA: TGTGCCAGTAGTCCGCCCCTGGGAGCAAACAATCAGCCCCAGCATTTT. The rearrangement links TRBV19 to TRBJ1-5, with D unresolved. Trimming took off 5 bases at V and 3 bases at J, with 17 bases between the two ends. The CDR3 contains 16 residues. Germline assignment: CDR1 LNHDA and CDR2 SQIVND (reference sequence).

The rearrangement uses TRBV10-3 and TRBJ2-5; 7 bases are a match to TRBD2. CDR3 length equals 15 residues. The J segment lost 4 bases and the V segment lost 9 bases, leaving 14 bases of the junction unmatched. In germline, CDR1 is ENHRY, CDR2 SYGVKD. The CDR3 nucleotides are TGTGCCATACAACTAGCGCCGAGCCGGGTAGAGACCCAGTACTTC. Translating gives CAIQLAPSRVETQYF.

This clonotype appeared many times. The chain recombines TRBV15 with TRBJ2-5; D is undetermined. Germline loops: CDR1 LNHNV, CDR2 YYDKDF (reference sequence). This CDR3 spans 14 amino acids. V dropped 6 bases and J dropped 1 base, with 12 bases sitting between them. Here the CDR3 DNA reads TGTGCCACCAGTTTTACCAACCTCCAAGAGACCCAGTACTTC. As protein: CATSFTNLQETQYF.

The chain recombines TRBV20-1 with TRBJ1-6; 9 nucleotides align to TRBD1. Germline CDR1 is DFQATT and CDR2 is SNEGSKA (reference sequence). The ends lost 1 base at V and 7 bases at J; junction bases unmatched: 2. The CDR3 runs to 14 residues. The CDR3 DNA is TGCAGTGCTAGAGCTGGGACAGGGAATTCACCCCTCCACTTT. This translates into CSARAGTGNSPLHF.